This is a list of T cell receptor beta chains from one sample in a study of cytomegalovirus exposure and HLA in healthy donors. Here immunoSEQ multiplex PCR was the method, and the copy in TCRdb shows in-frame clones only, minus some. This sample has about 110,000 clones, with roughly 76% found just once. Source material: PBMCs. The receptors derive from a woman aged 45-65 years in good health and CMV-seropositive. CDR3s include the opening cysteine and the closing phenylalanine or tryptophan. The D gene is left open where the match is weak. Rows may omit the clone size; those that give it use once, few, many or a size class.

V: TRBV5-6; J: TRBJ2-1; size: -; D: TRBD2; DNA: TGTGCCAGCAGCTTGGCTGTGACTAGCTTTGACAATGAGCAGTTCTTC; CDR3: CASSLAVTSFDNEQFF
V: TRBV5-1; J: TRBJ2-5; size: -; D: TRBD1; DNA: TGCGCCAGCAGCGCAGGGGGCCAGGGGGAGACCCAGTACTTC; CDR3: CASSAGGQGETQYF
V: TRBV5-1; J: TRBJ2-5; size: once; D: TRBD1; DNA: TGCGCCAGCAGCCCAGGACAGGCCCATCAAGAGACCCAGTACTTC; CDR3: CASSPGQAHQETQYF
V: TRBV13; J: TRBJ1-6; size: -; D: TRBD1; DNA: TGTGCCAGCAGCGCCAGGGGGAATCAGGATTCACCCCTCCACTTT; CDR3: CASSARGNQDSPLHF
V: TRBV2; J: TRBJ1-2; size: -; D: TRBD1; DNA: TGTGCCACTATCACAGGGGATAAAAACTATGGCTACACCTTC; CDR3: CATITGDKNYGYTF
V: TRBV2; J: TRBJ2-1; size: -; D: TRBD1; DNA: TGTGCCAGCACTGGGACAGCCAACAATGAGCAGTTCTTC; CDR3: CASTGTANNEQFF
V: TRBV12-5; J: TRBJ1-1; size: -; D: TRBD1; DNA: TGTGCTAGTGTCCTTGAGAAGACAGGGGGCTACCGAAACACTGAAGCTTTCTTT; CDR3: CASVLEKTGGYRNTEAFF
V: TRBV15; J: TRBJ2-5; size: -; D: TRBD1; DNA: TGTGCCACCAGCAGCGGACAGGGGCTAAAGACCCAGTACTTC; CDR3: CATSSGQGLKTQYF
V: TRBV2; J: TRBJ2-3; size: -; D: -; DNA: TGTGCCAGCACTATCAGGGGTCCGAGAGGCACAGATACGCAGTATTTT; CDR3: CASTIRGPRGTDTQYF
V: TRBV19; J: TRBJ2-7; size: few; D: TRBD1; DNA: TGTGCCAGTAGTATGGTCGACAGGGAGTATTCCTACGAGCAGTACTTC; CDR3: CASSMVDREYSYEQYF
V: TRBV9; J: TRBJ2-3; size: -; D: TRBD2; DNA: TGTGCCAGCAGCCCCACTAGCGGGGGGCGAACAGATACGCAGTATTTT; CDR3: CASSPTSGGRTDTQYF
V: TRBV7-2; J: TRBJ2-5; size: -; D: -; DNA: TGTGCCAGCAGCCTAAACAGGGACGCCGAGACCCAGTACTTC; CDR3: CASSLNRDAETQYF
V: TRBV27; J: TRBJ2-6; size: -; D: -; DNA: TGTGCCAGCAGTCCTCGACACAGGGTTGGGGCCAACGTCCTGACTTTC; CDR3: CASSPRHRVGANVLTF
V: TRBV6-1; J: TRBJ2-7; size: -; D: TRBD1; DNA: TGTGCCAGCAGTGAAGCGCTTCCGGGGACAGGGATTGGCGAGCAGTACTTC; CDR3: CASSEALPGTGIGEQYF
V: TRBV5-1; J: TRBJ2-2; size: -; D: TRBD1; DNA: TGCGCCAGCAGCCCGGGACAGGGGGCCGGGGAGCTGTTTTTT; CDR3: CASSPGQGAGELFF
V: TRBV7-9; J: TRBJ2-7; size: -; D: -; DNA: TGTGCCAGCAGTTTCTCGGTTCGGGACGAGCAGTACTTC; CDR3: CASSFSVRDEQYF
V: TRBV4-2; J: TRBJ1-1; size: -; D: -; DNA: TGTGCCAGCAGCCTTGACCAAAGGGGCACTGAAGCTTTCTTT; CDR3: CASSLDQRGTEAFF
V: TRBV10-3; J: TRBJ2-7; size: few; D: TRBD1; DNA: TGTGCCATCACCTCCGGACAGGAGAGCACCTACGAGCAGTACTTC; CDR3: CAITSGQESTYEQYF
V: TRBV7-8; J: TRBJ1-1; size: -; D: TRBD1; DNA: TGTGCCAGCAGCTCCCCGCAGGGGGCCGGGACTGAAGCTTTCTTT; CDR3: CASSSPQGAGTEAFF
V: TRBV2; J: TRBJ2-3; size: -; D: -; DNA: TGTGCCAGCAGCGCCACTTCGGGGTTGACGACAAATACGCAGTATTTT; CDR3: CASSATSGLTTNTQYF
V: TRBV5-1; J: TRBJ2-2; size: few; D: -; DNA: TGCGCCAGCAGCTTCGGGGGGCAGAACACCGGGGAGCTGTTTTTT; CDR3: CASSFGGQNTGELFF
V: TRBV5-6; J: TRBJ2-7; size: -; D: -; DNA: TGTGCCAGCAGCTTGGCCGGTGAGCAGTACTTC; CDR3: CASSLAGEQYF
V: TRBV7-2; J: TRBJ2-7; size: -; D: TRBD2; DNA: TGTGCCAGCAGCCGTACGGCGGGGGGGCCTTACGAGCAGTACTTC; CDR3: CASSRTAGGPYEQYF
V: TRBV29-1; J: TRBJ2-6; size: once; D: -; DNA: TGCAGCGTTGGGAACAGCTCTGGGGCCAACGTCCTGACTTTC; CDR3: CSVGNSSGANVLTF
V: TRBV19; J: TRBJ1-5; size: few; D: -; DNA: TGTGCCAGTAGTATGTCCTGGGGGCCTGCCGGCAATCAGCCCCAGCATTTT; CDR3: CASSMSWGPAGNQPQHF
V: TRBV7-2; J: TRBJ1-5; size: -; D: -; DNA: TGTGCCAGCAGCTTAAGAGGATCTAGCAATCAGCCCCAGCATTTT; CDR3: CASSLRGSSNQPQHF
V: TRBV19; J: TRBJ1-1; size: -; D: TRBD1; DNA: TGTGCCAGTAGTATTCCCGCCCCCTCGACAGGGATGAACACTGAAGCTTTCTTT; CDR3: CASSIPAPSTGMNTEAFF
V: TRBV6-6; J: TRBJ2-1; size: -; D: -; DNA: TGTGCCAGCAGCGCTGGTCTAGCGCTAGGGAATGAGCAGTTCTTC; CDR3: CASSAGLALGNEQFF
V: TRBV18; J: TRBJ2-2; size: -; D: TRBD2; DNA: TGTGCCAGCTCACCGCGGGAGTGGTTCGGAGGGGAGCTGTTTTTT; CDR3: CASSPREWFGGELFF
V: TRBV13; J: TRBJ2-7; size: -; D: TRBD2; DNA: TGTGCCAGCAGCTCGACTAGCCCCGAGCAGTACTTC; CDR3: CASSSTSPEQYF
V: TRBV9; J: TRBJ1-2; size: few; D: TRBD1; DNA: TGTGCCAGCAGCGGCCAACAGGGGGCCTATGGCTACACCTTC; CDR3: CASSGQQGAYGYTF
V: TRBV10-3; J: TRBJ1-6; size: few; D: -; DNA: TGTGCCATCAGTGGAATGGATCAGGGTGAGCACTCACCCCTCCACTTT; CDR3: CAISGMDQGEHSPLHF
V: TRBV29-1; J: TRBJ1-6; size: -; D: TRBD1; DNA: TGCAGCGTGCGCTGCCCGGGACAGGCTGATTCACCCCTCCACTTT; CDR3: CSVRCPGQADSPLHF
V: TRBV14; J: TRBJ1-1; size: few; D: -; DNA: TGTGCCAGCAGCCAAGGGCAAGTGAACACTGAAGCTTTCTTT; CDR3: CASSQGQVNTEAFF
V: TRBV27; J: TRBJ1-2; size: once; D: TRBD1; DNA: TGTGCCAGCAGTTTTCGGGACAGCTCCTATGGCTACACCTTC; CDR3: CASSFRDSSYGYTF
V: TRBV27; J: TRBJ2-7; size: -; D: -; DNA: TGTGCCAGCAGTTTAGGCGGGACGGCCAACGAGCAGTACTTC; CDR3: CASSLGGTANEQYF
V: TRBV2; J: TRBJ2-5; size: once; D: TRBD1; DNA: TGTGCCAGCAGCTCCCGGACAGGGGGCGGGGAGACCCAGTACTTC; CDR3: CASSSRTGGGETQYF
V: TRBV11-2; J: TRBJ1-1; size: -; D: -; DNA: TGTGCCAGCAGCCAGGGCAGGTCAGGGATCTACACTGAAGCTTTCTTT; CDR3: CASSQGRSGIYTEAFF
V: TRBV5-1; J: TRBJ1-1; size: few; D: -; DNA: TGCGCCAGCAGCTTTAGGAGGGTAGGGAACACTGAAGCTTTCTTT; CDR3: CASSFRRVGNTEAFF
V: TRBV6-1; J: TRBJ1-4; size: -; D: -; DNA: TGTGCCAGCAGTGCCAACCAGGGCGCGGGGGCTAATGAAAAACTGTTTTTT; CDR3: CASSANQGAGANEKLFF
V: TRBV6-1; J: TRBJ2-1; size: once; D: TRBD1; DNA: TGTGCCAGCAGTGGGACAGGATTTGATGAGCAGTTCTTC; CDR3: CASSGTGFDEQFF
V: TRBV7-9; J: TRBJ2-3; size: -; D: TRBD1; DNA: TGTGCCAGCAGACTGCAGGGGGCGCCGACAGATACGCAGTATTTT; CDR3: CASRLQGAPTDTQYF
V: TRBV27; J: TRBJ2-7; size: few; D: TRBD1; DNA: TGTGCCAGCAGACGACAGGGTTCCTACGAGCAGTACTTC; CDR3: CASRRQGSYEQYF
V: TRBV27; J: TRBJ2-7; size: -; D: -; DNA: TGTGCCAGCTCCTCAGGGCACCTCTACGAGCAGTACTTC; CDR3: CASSSGHLYEQYF
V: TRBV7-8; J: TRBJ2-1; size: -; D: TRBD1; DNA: TGTGCCAGCAGCGCACCGCCGGGACAGGGTCGGATTGATGAGCAGTTCTTC; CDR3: CASSAPPGQGRIDEQFF
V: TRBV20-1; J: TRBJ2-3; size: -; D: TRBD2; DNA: TGCGCGCGGGGGGACACAGATACGCAGTATTTT; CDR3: CARGDTDTQYF
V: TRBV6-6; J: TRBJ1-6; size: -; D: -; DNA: TGTGCCAGCAGTTACTCGAGGGAGCCTAGATCACCCCTCCACTTT; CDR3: CASSYSREPRSPLHF
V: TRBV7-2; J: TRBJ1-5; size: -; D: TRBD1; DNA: TGTGCCAGCAGCTTTGGCGGGACAGGATTTAGCAATCAGCCCCAGCATTTT; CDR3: CASSFGGTGFSNQPQHF
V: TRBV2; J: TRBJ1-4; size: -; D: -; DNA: TGTGCCAGCAGTGAAGCAAGGACAGCGGGGCAAAAACTGTTTTTT; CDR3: CASSEARTAGQKLFF
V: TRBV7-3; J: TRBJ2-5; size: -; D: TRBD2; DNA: TGCGCCAGCAGCTCAGGACTAGCGGGGGGTCAAGAGACCCAGTACTTC; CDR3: CASSSGLAGGQETQYF
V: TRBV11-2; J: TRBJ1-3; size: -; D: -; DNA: TGTGCCAGCAGCTTAGGGGGGGCTGGAAACACCATATATTTT; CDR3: CASSLGGAGNTIYF
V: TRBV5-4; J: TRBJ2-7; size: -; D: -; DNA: TGTGCCAGCAGCTCCAAGGGGTCTCAAGATTACGAGCAGTACTTC; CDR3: CASSSKGSQDYEQYF